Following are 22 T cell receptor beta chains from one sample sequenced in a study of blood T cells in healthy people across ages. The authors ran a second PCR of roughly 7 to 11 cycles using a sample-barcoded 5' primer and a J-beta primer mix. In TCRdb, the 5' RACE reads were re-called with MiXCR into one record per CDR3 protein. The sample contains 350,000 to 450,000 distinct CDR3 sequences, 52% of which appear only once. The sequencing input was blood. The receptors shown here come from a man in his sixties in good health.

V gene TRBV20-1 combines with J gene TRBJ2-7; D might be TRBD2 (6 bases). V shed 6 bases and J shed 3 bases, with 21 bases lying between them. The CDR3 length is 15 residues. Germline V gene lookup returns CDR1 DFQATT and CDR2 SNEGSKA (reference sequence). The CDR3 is CSATLLAGINYEQYF. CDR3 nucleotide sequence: TGCAGTGCCACCCTTCTTGCGGGGATTAACTACGAGCAGTACTTC.

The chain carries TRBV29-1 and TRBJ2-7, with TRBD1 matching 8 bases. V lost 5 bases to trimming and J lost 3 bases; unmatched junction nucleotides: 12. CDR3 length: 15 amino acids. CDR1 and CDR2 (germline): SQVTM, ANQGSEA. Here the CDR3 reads CSVYTRGTGNYEQYF. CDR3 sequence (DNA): TGCAGCGTTTACACTCGGGGGACAGGTAACTACGAGCAGTACTTC.

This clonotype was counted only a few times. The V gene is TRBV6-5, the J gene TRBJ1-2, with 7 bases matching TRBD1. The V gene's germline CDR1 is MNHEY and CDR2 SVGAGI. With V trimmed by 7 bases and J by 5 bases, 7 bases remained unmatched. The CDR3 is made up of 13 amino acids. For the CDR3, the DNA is TGTGCCAGCAACCCAGGGGGGGGTTATGGCTACACCTTC. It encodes CASNPGGGYGYTF.

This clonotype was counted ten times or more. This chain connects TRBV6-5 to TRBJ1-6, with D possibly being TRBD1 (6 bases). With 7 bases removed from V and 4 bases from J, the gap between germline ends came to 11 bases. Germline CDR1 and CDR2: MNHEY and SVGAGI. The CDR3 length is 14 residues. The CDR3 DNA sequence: TGTGCCAGCACTCCGGGACAATATAATTCACCCCTCCACTTT. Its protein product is CASTPGQYNSPLHF.

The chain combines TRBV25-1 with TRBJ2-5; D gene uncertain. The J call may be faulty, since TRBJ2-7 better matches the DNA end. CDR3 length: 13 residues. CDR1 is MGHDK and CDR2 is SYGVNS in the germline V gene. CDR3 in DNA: TGTGCCAGCAGTGATGGGAAGGGTTACGAGCAGTACTTC. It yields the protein CASSDGKGYEQYF.

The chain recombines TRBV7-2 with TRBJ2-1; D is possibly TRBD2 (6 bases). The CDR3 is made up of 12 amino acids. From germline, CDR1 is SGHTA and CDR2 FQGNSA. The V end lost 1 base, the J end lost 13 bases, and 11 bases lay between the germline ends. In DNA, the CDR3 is TGTGCCAGCAGCTTAGGTCGCGGGGTTCAGTTCTTC. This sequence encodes CASSLGRGVQFF. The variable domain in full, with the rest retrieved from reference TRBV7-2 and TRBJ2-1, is GAGVSQSPSNKVTEKGKDVELRCDPISGHTALYWYRQSLGQGLEFLIYFQGNSAPDKSGLPSDRFSAERTGGSVSTLTIQRTQQEDSAVYLCASSLGRGVQFFGPGTRLTVL.

The CDR3 loop is CASSLPVGGRGETQYF. In DNA, the CDR3 is TGTGCCAGCAGCCTCCCCGTTGGGGGGCGCGGTGAGACCCAGTACTTC. The J gene is TRBJ2-5, the V gene TRBV5-6; either TRBD1 or TRBD2 may fit D (6 bases each). This CDR3 has 16 amino acids. V dropped 4 bases and J dropped 5 bases, with 21 bases sitting between them. CDR1 is SGHDT and CDR2 is YYEEEE in the germline V gene.

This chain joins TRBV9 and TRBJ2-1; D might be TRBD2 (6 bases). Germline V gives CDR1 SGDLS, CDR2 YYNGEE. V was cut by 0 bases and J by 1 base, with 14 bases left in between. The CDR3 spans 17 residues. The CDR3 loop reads CASSVAASALSYNEQFF. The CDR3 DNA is TGTGCCAGCAGCGTAGCGGCTAGCGCGTTATCCTACAATGAGCAGTTCTTC.

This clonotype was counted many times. CDR3 nucleotide sequence: TGTGCCAGCAGCTTATCAAGGAAAAACTATGGCTACACCTTC. It codes for CASSLSRKNYGYTF. The V call is TRBV11-2, the J call TRBJ1-2; D is uncertain. CDR3 length: 14 amino acids. The V end was cut by 2 bases, the J end by 2 bases, with 9 bases between. Germline CDR1 reads SGHAT; CDR2 reads FQNNGV.

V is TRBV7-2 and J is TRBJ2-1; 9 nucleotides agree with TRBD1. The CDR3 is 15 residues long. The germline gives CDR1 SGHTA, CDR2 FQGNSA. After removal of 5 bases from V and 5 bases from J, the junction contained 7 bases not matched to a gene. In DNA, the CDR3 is TGTGCCAGCAGCAGTGGGGACAGGGTCGACAATGAGCAGTTCTTC. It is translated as CASSSGDRVDNEQFF.

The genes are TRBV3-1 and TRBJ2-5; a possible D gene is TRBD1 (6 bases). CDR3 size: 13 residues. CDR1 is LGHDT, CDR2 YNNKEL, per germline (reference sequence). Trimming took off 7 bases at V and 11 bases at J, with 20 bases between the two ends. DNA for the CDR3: TGTGCCAGCAACTATAGAGGGGGAAATGAGCAGTACTTC. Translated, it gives CASNYRGGNEQYF.

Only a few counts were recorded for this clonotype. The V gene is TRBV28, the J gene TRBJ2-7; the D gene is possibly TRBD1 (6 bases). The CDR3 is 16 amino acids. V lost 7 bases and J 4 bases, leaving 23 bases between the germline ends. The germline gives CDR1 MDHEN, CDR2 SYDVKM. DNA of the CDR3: TGTGCCAGCAAAAGAAGCCCTAGGACAGCCCGTTACGAGCAGTACTTC. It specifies CASKRSPRTARYEQYF.

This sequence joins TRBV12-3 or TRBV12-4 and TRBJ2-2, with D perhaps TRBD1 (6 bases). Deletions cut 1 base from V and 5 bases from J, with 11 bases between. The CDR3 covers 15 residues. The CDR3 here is CASSLVQGRTGELFF. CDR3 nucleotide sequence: TGTGCCAGCAGTTTAGTACAGGGTAGAACCGGGGAGCTGTTTTTT.

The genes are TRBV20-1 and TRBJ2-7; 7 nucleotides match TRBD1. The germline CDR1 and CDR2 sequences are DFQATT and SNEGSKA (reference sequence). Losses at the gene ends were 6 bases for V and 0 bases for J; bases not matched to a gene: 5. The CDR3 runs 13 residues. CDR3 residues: CSAYGQDSYEQYF. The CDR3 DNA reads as TGCAGTGCCTACGGACAGGACTCCTACGAGCAGTACTTC.

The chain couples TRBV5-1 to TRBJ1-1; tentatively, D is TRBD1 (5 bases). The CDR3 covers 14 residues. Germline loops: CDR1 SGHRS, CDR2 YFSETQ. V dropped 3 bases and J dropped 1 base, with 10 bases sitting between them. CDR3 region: CASSSAGGNTEAFF. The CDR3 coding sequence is TGCGCCAGCAGCTCGGCGGGGGGGAACACTGAAGCTTTCTTT.

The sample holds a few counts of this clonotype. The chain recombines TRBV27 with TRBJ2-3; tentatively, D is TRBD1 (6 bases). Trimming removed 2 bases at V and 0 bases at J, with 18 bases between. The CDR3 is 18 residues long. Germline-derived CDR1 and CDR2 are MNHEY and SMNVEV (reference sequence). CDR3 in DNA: TGTGCCAGCAGTTTAGGTAGGGGGTACCCTTCTAGCACAGATACGCAGTATTTT. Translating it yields CASSLGRGYPSSTDTQYF.

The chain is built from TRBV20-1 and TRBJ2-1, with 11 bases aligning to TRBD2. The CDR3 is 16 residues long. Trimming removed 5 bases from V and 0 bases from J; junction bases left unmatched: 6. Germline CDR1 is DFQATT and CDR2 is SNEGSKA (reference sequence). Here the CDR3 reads CSAPSTSGSSYNEQFF. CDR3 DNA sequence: TGCAGTGCTCCATCCACTAGCGGGAGCTCCTACAATGAGCAGTTCTTC.

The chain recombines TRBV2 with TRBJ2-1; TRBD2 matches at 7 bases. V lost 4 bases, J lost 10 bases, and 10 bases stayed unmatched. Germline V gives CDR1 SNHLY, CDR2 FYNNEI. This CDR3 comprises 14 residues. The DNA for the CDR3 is TGTGCCAGCAGTGGAGCGGGGAACCCTTGGGAGCAGTTCTTC. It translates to CASSGAGNPWEQFF.

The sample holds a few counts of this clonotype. Written as DNA, the CDR3 is TGTGCCAGCAGCTTAATGTCTAGCGGGCGTACATACTACAATGAGCAGTTCTTC. Translated, it gives CASSLMSSGRTYYNEQFF. The rearrangement links TRBV7-2 to TRBJ2-1; 8 bases align to TRBD2. Germline CDR1 SGHTA, CDR2 FQGNSA. V shed 2 bases, J shed 3 bases, and the junction held 12 bases outside the gene matches. The CDR3 has 18 amino acids. The entire variable domain, with the rest obtained from reference TRBV7-2 and TRBJ2-1, is as follows: GAGVSQSPSNKVTEKGKDVELRCDPISGHTALYWYRQSLGQGLEFLIYFQGNSAPDKSGLPSDRFSAERTGGSVSTLTIQRTQQEDSAVYLCASSLMSSGRTYYNEQFFGPGTRLTVL.

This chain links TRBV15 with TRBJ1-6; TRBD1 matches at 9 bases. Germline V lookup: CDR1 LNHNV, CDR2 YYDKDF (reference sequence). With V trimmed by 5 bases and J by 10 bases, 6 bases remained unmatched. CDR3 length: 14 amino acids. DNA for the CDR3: TGTGCCACCAGCGGTGGGACAGGGCACTCACCCCTCCACTTT. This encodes CATSGGTGHSPLHF.

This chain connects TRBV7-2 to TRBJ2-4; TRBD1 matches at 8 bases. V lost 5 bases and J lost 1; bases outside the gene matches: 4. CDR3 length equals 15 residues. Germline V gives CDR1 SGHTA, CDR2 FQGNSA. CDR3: CASSGTGGAKNIQYF. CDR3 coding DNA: TGTGCCAGCAGCGGGACAGGAGGGGCCAAAAACATTCAGTACTTC.

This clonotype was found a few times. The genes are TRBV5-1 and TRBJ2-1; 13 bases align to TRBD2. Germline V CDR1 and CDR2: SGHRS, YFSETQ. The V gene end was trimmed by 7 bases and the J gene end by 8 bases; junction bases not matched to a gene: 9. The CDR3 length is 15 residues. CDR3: CASATSGGGGDEQFF. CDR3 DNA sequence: TGCGCCAGCGCAACTAGCGGGGGGGGTGGGGATGAGCAGTTCTTC.